This T cell receptor beta chain was identified in a study of T-cell memory formation after mild COVID-19. Study-wide points: Researchers report contracting CD4+ clones mostly in CM and EM, with CD8+ clones in EMRA.

The table lists this clonotype with many counts. Its antigen is still unknown. V was clipped by 4 bases and J by 0 bases, with 14 bases between them. Germline V gives CDR1 SGHRS, CDR2 YFSETQ. The CDR3 spans 16 residues. TCRdb analysed the 5' RACE reads with MiXCR anew, one entry per CDR3 protein. Of about 600,000 distinct CDR3 sequences in the sample, about 20% were seen once. The clonotype comes from an adult woman who had mild COVID-19 (a few samples of this study predate the infection). Cell type and time point are not known. The chain is built from TRBV5-1 and TRBJ2-1, with D perhaps given as TRBD1 or TRBD2 (5 bases each). The sequencing sample was made of PBMCs or a T cell subset sorted from them (not recorded which). The CDR3 spells CASSPLKGSSYNEQFF. In nucleotides, the CDR3 is TGCGCCAGCAGCCCCCTCAAGGGGAGCTCCTACAATGAGCAGTTCTTC.